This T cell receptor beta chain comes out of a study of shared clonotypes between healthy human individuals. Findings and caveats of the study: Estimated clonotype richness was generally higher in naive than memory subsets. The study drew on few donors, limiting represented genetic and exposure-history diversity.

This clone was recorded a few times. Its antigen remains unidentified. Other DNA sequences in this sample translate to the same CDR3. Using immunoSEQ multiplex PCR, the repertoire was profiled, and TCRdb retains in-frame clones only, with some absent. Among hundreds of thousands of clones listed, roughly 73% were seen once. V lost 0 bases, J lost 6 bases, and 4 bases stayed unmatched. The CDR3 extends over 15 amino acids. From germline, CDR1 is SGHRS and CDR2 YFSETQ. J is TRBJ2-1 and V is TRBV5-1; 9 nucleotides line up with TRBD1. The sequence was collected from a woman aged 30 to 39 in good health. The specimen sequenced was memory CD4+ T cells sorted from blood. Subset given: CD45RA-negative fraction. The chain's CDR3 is CASSLGDRDGNEQFF. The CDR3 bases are TGCGCCAGCAGCTTGGGGGACAGGGACGGCAATGAGCAGTTCTTC.